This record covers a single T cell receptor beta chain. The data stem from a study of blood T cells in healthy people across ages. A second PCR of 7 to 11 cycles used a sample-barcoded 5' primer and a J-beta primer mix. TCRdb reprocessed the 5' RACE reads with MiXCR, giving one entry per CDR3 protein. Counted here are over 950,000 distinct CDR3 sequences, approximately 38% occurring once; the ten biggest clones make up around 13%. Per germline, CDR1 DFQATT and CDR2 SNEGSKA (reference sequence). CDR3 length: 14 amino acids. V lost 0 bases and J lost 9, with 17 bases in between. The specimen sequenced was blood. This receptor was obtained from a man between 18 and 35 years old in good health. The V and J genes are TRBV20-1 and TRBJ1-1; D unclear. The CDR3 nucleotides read TGCAGTGCTAGAGATCGTGACCACCCTGCGCAAGCTTTCTTT. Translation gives CSARDRDHPAQAFF.